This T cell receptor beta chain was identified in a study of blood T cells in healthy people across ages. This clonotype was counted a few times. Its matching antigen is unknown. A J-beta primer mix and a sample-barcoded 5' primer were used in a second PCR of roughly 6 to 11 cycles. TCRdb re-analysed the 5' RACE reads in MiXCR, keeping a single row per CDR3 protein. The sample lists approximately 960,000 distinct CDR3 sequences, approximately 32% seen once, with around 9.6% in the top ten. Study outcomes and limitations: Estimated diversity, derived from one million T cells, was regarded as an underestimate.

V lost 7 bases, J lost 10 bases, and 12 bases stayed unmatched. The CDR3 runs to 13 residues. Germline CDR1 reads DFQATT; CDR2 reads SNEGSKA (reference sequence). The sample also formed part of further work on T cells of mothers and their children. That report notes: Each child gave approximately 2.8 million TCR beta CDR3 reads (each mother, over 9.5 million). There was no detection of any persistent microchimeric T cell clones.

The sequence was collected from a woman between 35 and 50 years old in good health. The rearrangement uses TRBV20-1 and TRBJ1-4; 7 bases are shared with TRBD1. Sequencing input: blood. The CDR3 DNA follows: TGCAGTGACGCGACAGGGTTTTTTCGAAAACTGTTTTTT. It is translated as CSDATGFFRKLFF.